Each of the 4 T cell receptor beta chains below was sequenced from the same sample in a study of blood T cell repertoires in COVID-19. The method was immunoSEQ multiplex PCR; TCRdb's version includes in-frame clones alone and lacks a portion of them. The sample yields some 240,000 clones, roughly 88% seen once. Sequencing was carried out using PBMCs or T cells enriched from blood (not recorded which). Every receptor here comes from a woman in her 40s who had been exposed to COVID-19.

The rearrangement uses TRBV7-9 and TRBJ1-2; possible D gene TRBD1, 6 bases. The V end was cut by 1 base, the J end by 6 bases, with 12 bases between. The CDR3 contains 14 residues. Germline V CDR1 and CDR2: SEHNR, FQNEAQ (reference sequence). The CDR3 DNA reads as TGTGCCAGCAGCTTAGGACAGGCCGGACATGGCTACACCTTC. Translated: CASSLGQAGHGYTF.

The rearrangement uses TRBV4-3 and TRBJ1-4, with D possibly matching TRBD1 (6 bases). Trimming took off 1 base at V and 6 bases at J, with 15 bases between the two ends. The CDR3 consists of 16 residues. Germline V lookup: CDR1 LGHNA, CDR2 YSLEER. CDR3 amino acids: CASSQAFGRGHEKLFF. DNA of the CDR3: TGCGCCAGCAGCCAAGCTTTCGGCAGGGGCCATGAAAAACTGTTTTTT.

The CDR3, as DNA: TGTGCCAGCAGTGAACGCCCGGGACAGGGAGAAGAGACCCAGTACTTC. It is translated as CASSERPGQGEETQYF. This chain connects TRBV6-1 to TRBJ2-5, with 9 bases that match TRBD1. From germline, CDR1 is MNHNS and CDR2 SASEGT. The CDR3 contains 16 residues. The V and J ends lost 2 bases and 3 bases, in that order; junction bases with no gene match: 7.

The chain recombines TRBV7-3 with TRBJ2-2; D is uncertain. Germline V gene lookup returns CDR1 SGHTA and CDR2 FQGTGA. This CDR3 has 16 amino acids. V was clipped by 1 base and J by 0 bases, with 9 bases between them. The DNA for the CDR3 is TGTGCCAGCAGCTTAATTGGCGACACGAACACCGGGGAGCTGTTTTTT. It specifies CASSLIGDTNTGELFF.